One and the same sample provided the 18 T cell receptor beta chains below, sequenced in a study of OX40 agonist ivuxolimab in advanced cancers. Clones were read by immunoSEQ multiplex PCR, and TCRdb kept only the in-frame ones, dropping some. The table records roughly 70,000 clones, roughly nine tenths of them present only once. Sample: CD4+ or CD8+ T cells sorted from blood, taken in a trial of the OX40 agonist ivuxolimab. These receptors originate from an adult with an advanced solid tumor such as melanoma, head and neck, liver or kidney cancer.

The chain employs TRBV5-1 and TRBJ2-2; D is unresolved. V was pared by 3 bases and J by 3 bases, with 12 bases between. The CDR3 runs 15 residues. Germline CDR1 and CDR2: SGHRS and YFSETQ. The CDR3, as DNA: TGCGCCAGCAGCTCCGGGTCCCGATACACCGGGGAGCTGTTTTTT. It translates to CASSSGSRYTGELFF.

V is TRBV7-2 and J is TRBJ2-3; 7 nucleotides match TRBD2. Germline CDR1 SGHTA, CDR2 FQGNSA. This CDR3 has 13 amino acids. J was trimmed by 1 base and V by 5 bases; bases with no gene match: 0. The CDR3 nucleotides are TGTGCCAGCAGCGCGGGGGGCACAGATACGCAGTATTTT. Amino acids: CASSAGGTDTQYF.

CDR3 protein: CASSPHSGGNTGELFF. CDR3 sequence (DNA): TGTGCCAGCAGCCCTCATAGCGGAGGGAACACCGGGGAGCTGTTTTTT. The chain uses TRBV14 and TRBJ2-2; TRBD2 might be the D (6 bases). This CDR3 has 16 residues. Per the germline V gene, CDR1 is SGHDN and CDR2 is FVKESK. Trimming took 4 bases from V and 1 from J, leaving 13 bases between them.

The chain has TRBV7-9 and TRBJ2-7; D is perhaps TRBD1 (6 bases). The CDR3 runs 14 residues. V was pared by 3 bases and J by 8 bases, with 17 bases between. Per the germline V gene, CDR1 is SEHNR and CDR2 is FQNEAQ (reference sequence). The CDR3 reads CASSLAGTSDKQYF. CDR3 sequence (DNA): TGTGCCAGCAGCTTGGCCGGGACATCGGACAAGCAGTACTTC.

This clone is medium-sized (0.01 to 0.1%). This chain connects TRBV6-1 to TRBJ2-2; D is perhaps TRBD2 (6 bases). Trimming left V 3 bases short and J 3 bases short, with 14 bases between. Per germline, CDR1 MNHNS and CDR2 SASEGT. This CDR3 has 16 amino acids. The DNA for the CDR3 is TGTGCCAGCAGTGATATGGCTAGCGTGTACACCGGGGAGCTGTTTTTT. It yields the protein CASSDMASVYTGELFF.

Details on this clone: The sample contains more than one DNA sequence encoding this CDR3. The genes are TRBV27 and TRBJ2-2; the D gene is possibly TRBD1 (6 bases). The CDR3 consists of 14 residues. With 2 bases removed from V and 4 bases from J, the gap between germline ends came to 8 bases. Looked up from germline, CDR1 is MNHEY and CDR2 is SMNVEV (reference sequence). The CDR3 DNA follows: TGTGCCAGCAGTTTAAACAGGGCCACCGGGGAGCTGTTTTTT. Translating gives CASSLNRATGELFF.

The chain is built from TRBV6-1 and TRBJ2-6; unclear D gene. V was cut by 4 bases and J by 0 bases, with 7 bases left in between. The CDR3 runs 15 residues. From germline, CDR1 is MNHNS and CDR2 SASEGT. For the CDR3, the DNA is TGTGCCAGCAGTGCCCAGAGCTCTGGGGCCAACGTCCTGACTTTC. It translates to CASSAQSSGANVLTF.

This clone showed up just a few times. The rearrangement joins TRBV30 to TRBJ2-2; 7 bases line up with TRBD1. The junction had 7 bases not matched to a gene; V was cut back by 1 base and J by 8 bases. This CDR3 spans 14 amino acids. CDR1 is GTSNPN, CDR2 SVGIG, per germline (reference sequence). This chain's CDR3 is CAWSAKTGWGELFF. The CDR3 DNA reads TGTGCCTGGAGTGCCAAGACAGGGTGGGGGGAGCTGTTTTTT. Together with reference TRBV30 and TRBJ2-2, the CDR3 gives the full variable domain: SQTIHQWPATLVQPVGSPLSLECTVEGTSNPNLYWYRQAAGRGLQLLFYSVGIGQISSEVPQNLSASRPQDRQFILSSKKLLLSDSGFYLCAWSAKTGWGELFFGEGSRLTVL.

For the CDR3, the DNA is TGTGCCAGCACCCCGGGGAGGGTGGGGTACGAGCAGTACTTC. Translated: CASTPGRVGYEQYF. The chain is built from TRBV6-6 and TRBJ2-7; 7 bases line up with TRBD2. Germline CDR1 MNHNY, CDR2 SVGAGI (reference sequence). The CDR3 sequence is 14 residues long. The ends lost 7 bases at V and 4 bases at J; junction bases unmatched: 10.

The genes are TRBV2 and TRBJ2-7, with 8 bases that match TRBD2. V was clipped by 9 bases and J by 2 bases; unmatched bases: 21. From germline, CDR1 is SNHLY and CDR2 FYNNEI. The CDR3 consists of 18 residues. The CDR3 loop reads CARPLPCGRSEMTYEQYF. As DNA, the CDR3 is TGTGCCAGGCCCCTCCCCTGCGGGAGGTCAGAGATGACCTACGAGCAGTACTTC.

This chain connects TRBV5-1 to TRBJ2-7; D unresolved. CDR3 length: 13 amino acids. V was trimmed by 5 bases and J by 2 bases, leaving 11 bases between them. Germline V gives CDR1 SGHRS, CDR2 YFSETQ. The CDR3 DNA is TGCGCCAGCAGGGAAGAGGCTGCCTACGAGCAGTACTTC. The encoded protein is CASREEAAYEQYF. The full variable domain, its missing parts supplied by reference TRBV5-1 and TRBJ2-7, is KAGVTQTPRYLIKTRGQQVTLSCSPISGHRSVSWYQQTPGQGLQFLFEYFSETQRNKGNFPGRFSGRQFSNSRSEMNVSTLELGDSALYLCASREEAAYEQYFGPGTRLTVT.

This sequence joins TRBV19 and TRBJ2-3, with 9 positions matching TRBD2. Losses at the gene ends were 4 bases for V and 5 bases for J; bases not matched to a gene: 7. The CDR3 length is 15 residues. Germline lookup yields CDR1 LNHDA and CDR2 SQIVND (reference sequence). CDR3 protein: CASSSRGRAGDTQYF. CDR3 DNA sequence: TGTGCCAGTAGTAGTCGCGGGAGGGCCGGAGATACGCAGTATTTT.

The V call is TRBV16, the J call TRBJ2-7; 7 bases agree with TRBD1. The germline V gene has CDR1 KGHSY and CDR2 FQNENV. Trimming cost V 2 bases and J 7 bases; bases outside gene matches: 11. The CDR3 is 15 amino acids. The CDR3 DNA sequence: TGTGCCAGCAGCCAACAGTCTGGAAGGGGGCAGGAGCAGTACTTC. It codes for CASSQQSGRGQEQYF.

V and J are TRBV2 and TRBJ2-1; TRBD2 matches 11 bases. V lost 4 bases, J lost 3 bases, and 8 bases stayed unmatched. Germline values: CDR1 SNHLY, CDR2 FYNNEI. This CDR3 has 17 residues. The CDR3 coding sequence is TGTGCCAGCAGTGTCGGCCTTGGGACTAGCGGCTACAATGAGCAGTTCTTC. Its protein product is CASSVGLGTSGYNEQFF.

This chain joins TRBV6-1 and TRBJ1-5, with TRBD1 matching over 9 bases. Germline CDR1 reads MNHNS; CDR2 reads SASEGT. This CDR3 is built from 14 residues. V lost 6 bases, J lost 3 bases, and 3 bases stayed unmatched. The CDR3 protein is CASRQQGANQPQHF. CDR3 DNA sequence: TGTGCCAGCAGACAACAGGGGGCCAATCAGCCCCAGCATTTT.

The chain uses TRBV19 and TRBJ1-5; possible D gene TRBD1, 5 bases. Germline-derived CDR1 and CDR2 are LNHDA and SQIVND (reference sequence). The CDR3 is 15 amino acids. V lost 6 bases to trimming and J lost 1 base, with 13 bases between them. The CDR3 reads CASSVPGRSNQPQHF. CDR3 nucleotide sequence: TGTGCCAGTAGCGTTCCGGGACGGAGCAATCAGCCCCAGCATTTT.

This sequence joins TRBV11-2 and TRBJ1-3, with D unresolved. The V end was cut by 5 bases, the J end by 0 bases, with 11 bases between. Germline assignment: CDR1 SGHAT and CDR2 FQNNGV. The CDR3 is 15 amino acids. In DNA, the CDR3 is TGTGCCAGCAGCCCTCAACGGAGCTCTGGAAACACCATATATTTT. Translated: CASSPQRSSGNTIYF.

This clone was detected only a few times. The chain carries TRBV5-4 and TRBJ1-4; D not resolved. V was clipped by 1 base and J by 4 bases, with 8 bases between them. There are 14 residues in the CDR3. From germline, CDR1 is SGHNT and CDR2 YYREEE (reference sequence). The CDR3 spells CASSLNSNNEKLFF. The CDR3 DNA sequence: TGTGCCAGCAGCTTGAATTCTAATAATGAAAAACTGTTTTTT.